The sequence of this T cell receptor (beta chain) was determined in a study of metastatic and nonmetastatic thyroid tumors. Study-level information: Repertoires were compared across blood and tumor or nodule tissue from malignant and benign thyroid patients.

Original processing notes: For papillary thyroid cancer, a distant-metastasis classifier was constructed from CDR3 differences observed across clinicopathological groups. TCRdb recomputed clones from the PCR reads via MiXCR. The V and J calls come from TCRdb's annotation, not from the publication. This table has fewer than 25,000 clones, roughly a sixth appearing once. This clone was counted ten times or more. What it recognizes is unknown. General study findings and limits: For both blood and tumor, malignant thyroid tumors reportedly showed significantly higher TCR beta diversity than benign nodules did.

The V end was cut by 1 base, the J end by 3 bases, with 16 bases between. CDR3 length equals 17 residues. Per the germline V gene, CDR1 is SGHAT and CDR2 is FQNNGV. Patients were all untreated before their thyroid surgery. The sequenced sample was adjacent normal tissue. This sequence originates from a male donor with papillary thyroid cancer or a benign thyroid nodule (not recorded which). Some clones in this sample may be carry-over from other donors' samples. The V and J genes are TRBV11-2 and TRBJ1-3; no clear D. CDR3 region: CASSLALPSGVGNTIYF. DNA of the CDR3: TGTGCCAGCAGCTTAGCTCTCCCCAGTGGGGTTGGAAACACCATATATTTT.